These 15 T cell receptor beta chains share one sample of origin, sequenced in a study of blood T cell repertoires in COVID-19. Profiled with immunoSEQ multiplex PCR; TCRdb holds only in-frame clones, not every one. In the table there are about 320,000 clones, around nine tenths of which are singletons. The sequenced material came from PBMCs or T cells enriched from blood (not recorded which). Source of these receptors: a man in his sixties who had recovered from COVID-19.

The chain employs TRBV7-2 and TRBJ1-1, with 12 bases lining up with TRBD1. Germline lookup yields CDR1 SGHTA and CDR2 FQGNSA. This CDR3 has 14 residues. V gave up 5 bases and J gave up 5 bases; unmatched junction bases: 3. CDR3 sequence reads: CASSVGQGATEAFF. The CDR3 bases are TGTGCCAGCAGCGTGGGACAGGGGGCGACTGAAGCTTTCTTT.

The chain combines TRBV7-6 with TRBJ1-3, with D possibly being TRBD1 (5 bases). The V gene's germline CDR1 is SGHVS and CDR2 FNYEAQ. The CDR3 covers 16 residues. V lost 0 bases and J 0 bases, leaving 9 bases between the germline ends. This CDR3 is CASSLAGGTSGNTIYF. The CDR3 coding sequence is TGTGCCAGCAGCTTAGCGGGGGGAACCTCTGGAAACACCATATATTTT.

The chain uses TRBV10-3 and TRBJ2-1, with 9 bases that match TRBD2. Germline loops: CDR1 ENHRY, CDR2 SYGVKD. CDR3 length: 15 amino acids. Unmatched junction bases numbered 6, after V lost 6 bases and J lost 3 bases. CDR3 residues: CAIRKIAGDYNEQFF. Here the CDR3 DNA reads TGTGCCATCAGAAAAATAGCGGGAGACTACAATGAGCAGTTCTTC.

V and J are TRBV19 and TRBJ1-1, with TRBD1 matching 8 bases. The CDR3 loop spans 14 amino acids. Trimming at V came to 6 bases and at J to 0 bases, leaving 3 bases not matched to a gene. The V gene's germline CDR1 is LNHDA and CDR2 SQIVND (reference sequence). Written as DNA, the CDR3 is TGTGCCAGTAGAACGACAGGGGTGAACACTGAAGCTTTCTTT. Translated, it gives CASRTTGVNTEAFF.

The chain has TRBV5-1 and TRBJ1-1; the D gene is possibly TRBD1 (6 bases). The CDR3 spans 14 residues. Germline V lookup: CDR1 SGHRS, CDR2 YFSETQ. V dropped 4 bases and J dropped 1 base, with 11 bases sitting between them. CDR3 sequence (DNA): TGCGCCAGCAGCGTCCTACAGGGGAACACTGAAGCTTTCTTT. The encoded protein is CASSVLQGNTEAFF.

V and J are TRBV5-4 and TRBJ2-1; tentatively, D is TRBD2 (6 bases). The V and J ends lost 0 bases and 2 bases respectively, with 12 bases between them. Germline CDR1 reads SGHNT; CDR2 reads YYREEE (reference sequence). The CDR3 totals 16 residues. CDR3 amino acids: CASSLVWAGTYNEQFF. The CDR3 bases are TGTGCCAGCAGCTTGGTCTGGGCGGGGACCTACAATGAGCAGTTCTTC.

The rearrangement links TRBV7-3 to TRBJ2-5, with 7 bases aligning to TRBD2. The CDR3 consists of 16 residues. The V gene's germline CDR1 is SGHTA and CDR2 FQGTGA. The V and J ends lost 1 base and 3 bases, in that order; junction bases with no gene match: 8. CDR3 in amino acids: CASSLRGLAGEETQYF. The CDR3 bases are TGTGCCAGCAGCTTAAGAGGTTTGGCGGGAGAAGAGACCCAGTACTTC.

The J gene is TRBJ2-3, the V gene TRBV7-2, with 8 positions matching TRBD1. This CDR3 is built from 19 residues. J gave up 3 bases and V 3 bases, and 17 bases lay outside the gene matches. Germline V gives CDR1 SGHTA, CDR2 FQGNSA. CDR3 sequence: CASSLGRDRSLSWTDTQYF. DNA for the CDR3: TGTGCCAGCAGCTTGGGCCGGGACAGGAGCTTATCTTGGACAGATACGCAGTATTTT.

The V and J genes are TRBV6-5 and TRBJ1-1; D uncertain. The CDR3 has 13 amino acids. Germline CDR1 reads MNHEY; CDR2 reads SVGAGI. Trimming stripped 2 bases from V and 5 bases from J, with 9 bases between. CDR3 DNA sequence: TGTGCCAGCAGTTACCGACCGGGGACTGAAGCTTTCTTT. Its protein product is CASSYRPGTEAFF.

V gene TRBV10-2 combines with J gene TRBJ2-5; weak D call: TRBD1 (6 bases). Germline V gene lookup returns CDR1 WSHSY and CDR2 SAAADI. The CDR3 runs to 14 residues. Trimming cost V 6 bases and J 2 bases, with 13 bases left between them. CDR3 region: CASSRWTDQETQYF. CDR3 coding DNA: TGCGCCAGCAGCAGATGGACAGATCAAGAGACCCAGTACTTC.

The chain employs TRBV7-2 and TRBJ2-7, with TRBD2 identical over 14 bases. The CDR3 sequence is 17 residues long. The trim removed 0 bases at V and 4 bases at J, leaving 5 bases unmatched. Germline lookup yields CDR1 SGHTA and CDR2 FQGNSA. Written as DNA, the CDR3 is TGTGCCAGCAGCTTAGCGACTAGCGGGAGGGCCGGTTACGAGCAGTACTTC. It is translated as CASSLATSGRAGYEQYF.

CDR3 nucleotide sequence: TGCGCCAGCAGCGGGAGGGATTTCGACGATGAGCAGTTCTTC. This sequence encodes CASSGRDFDDEQFF. V usage is TRBV5-1 and J usage is TRBJ2-1; 7 bases match TRBD2. The CDR3 runs to 14 residues. CDR1 and CDR2 (germline): SGHRS, YFSETQ. After removal of 4 bases from V and 8 bases from J, the junction contained 9 bases not matched to a gene.

The chain recombines TRBV21-1 with TRBJ2-5; the DNA was not used to check the table's D call, TRBD1. TRBV21-1 is a documented pseudogene. The CDR3 loop spans 16 amino acids. The CDR3 reads CASSKGTGVLQETQYF. The DNA for the CDR3 is TGTGCCAGCAGCAAGGGGACAGGTGTACTCCAAGAGACCCAGTACTTC.

V is TRBV5-4 and J is TRBJ2-7, with a tentative D call TRBD1 (6 bases). The CDR3 runs 14 residues. Deletions cut 4 bases from V and 1 base from J, with 12 bases between. CDR1 is SGHNT and CDR2 is YYREEE in the germline V gene (reference sequence). The CDR3 DNA follows: TGTGCCAGCAGCGACCCGACAGGATCCTACGAGCAGTACTTC. This translates into CASSDPTGSYEQYF.

The chain links TRBV27 to TRBJ2-3; TRBD1 aligns across 7 bases. V dropped 5 bases and J dropped 2; count of bases not matched to a gene: 16. The germline gives CDR1 MNHEY, CDR2 SMNVEV (reference sequence). The length of the CDR3 is 18 residues. The CDR3 DNA reads as TGTGCCAGCAGTCCAACCTACCCAGGGGACAGCAACACAGATACGCAGTATTTT. Protein: CASSPTYPGDSNTDTQYF.